This T cell receptor (beta chain) was recorded in a study of early T cells in non-severe SARS-CoV-2 infection. Background on the study: With bulk RNA from unsorted whole blood as input, sequencing yielded unpaired chains.

Overall study results and limits: Matches to VDJdb favored anti-spike CD8 responses and missed private and CD4 specificities.

The CDR3 totals 14 residues. Trimming took off 7 bases at V and 0 bases at J, with 10 bases between the two ends. Germline lookup yields CDR1 SNHLY and CDR2 FYNNEI. This clonotype occurred many times. Its cognate antigen is unknown. Unique molecular identifiers (one per individual cDNA molecule) were attached. TCRdb reprocessed the 5' RACE reads with MiXCR, giving one entry per CDR3 protein. This sample has some 31,000 distinct CDR3 sequences; approximately 6% occur once, and the top ten carry under 6%. The source of this sequence is an adult who was a healthcare worker with PCR-confirmed SARS-CoV-2 infection or an uninfected control (not recorded which). The sequenced sample was whole blood. V is TRBV2 and J is TRBJ1-5; no clear D gene. The CDR3 coding sequence is TGTGCCAGCAAGGGTGCCTTTAGCAATCAGCCCCAGCATTTT. Residues: CASKGAFSNQPQHF.